This is a list of T cell receptor beta chains from one sample in a study of T and B cells in COVID-19 patients. TCRdb re-analysed the multiplex PCR reads in MiXCR, keeping a single row per CDR3 protein. The sample has some 8,000 distinct CDR3 sequences; less than 45% are singletons. Sequencing input: blood. These receptors were taken from a human donor who had recovered from COVID-19. Each CDR3 is given with its conserved first and last residue. D genes are given only for firm matches. Size values are once, few and many counts, or a class for expanded clones, and some rows have none.

clone size,J gene,V gene,D gene,CDR3 protein,CDR3 DNA
-,TRBJ2-1,TRBV5-4,-,CASSLLYREQFF,TGTGCCAGCAGTTTACTTTACAGGGAGCAGTTCTTC
few,TRBJ1-2,TRBV29-1,-,CSVEDQGGQANYGYTF,TGCAGCGTTGAAGATCAGGGAGGGCAGGCGAACTATGGCTACACCTTC
-,TRBJ1-3,TRBV6-5,-,CASSYVWGVRRQGNTIYF,TGTGCCAGCAGTTACGTATGGGGAGTACGAAGACAGGGAAACACCATATATTTT
-,TRBJ2-7,TRBV19,TRBD2,CASSSPGLAGVGGSYEQYF,TGTGCCAGTAGTTCGCCGGGACTAGCGGGAGTGGGGGGCTCCTACGAGCAGTACTTC
medium-sized,TRBJ2-3,TRBV11-3,TRBD2,CASSPGLAVTDTQYF,TGTGCCAGCAGCCCGGGACTAGCCGTAACAGATACGCAGTATTTT
-,TRBJ1-4,TRBV19,TRBD1,CASSPGTGGVGEKLFF,TGTGCCAGTAGTCCGGGGACAGGGGGCGTAGGTGAAAAACTGTTTTTT
-,TRBJ2-7,TRBV5-5,-,CASTGVYEQYF,TGTGCCAGCACGGGGGTCTACGAGCAGTACTTC
-,TRBJ1-4,TRBV19,TRBD1,CASSMDRGNGKLFF,TGTGCCAGTAGTATGGACAGGGGTAATGGAAAACTGTTTTTT
few,TRBJ2-1,TRBV10-3,TRBD2,CAISEASGGANNEQFF,TGTGCCATCAGTGAGGCGAGCGGGGGGGCAAACAATGAGCAGTTCTTC
-,TRBJ1-1,TRBV5-4,-,CASSDSGTVNTEAFF,TGTGCCAGCAGCGATTCCGGGACGGTAAACACTGAAGCTTTCTTT
medium-sized,TRBJ2-3,TRBV19,-,CASSIGRGGPTSTDTQYF,TGTGCCAGTAGTATAGGTCGGGGAGGCCCAACTAGCACAGATACGCAGTATTTT
-,TRBJ1-1,TRBV29-1,-,CSVEEGELAEAFF,TGCAGCGTTGAAGAAGGAGAGCTGGCTGAAGCTTTCTTT
-,TRBJ1-1,TRBV19,-,CASSITAMNTEAFF,TGTGCCAGTAGTATCACAGCAATGAACACTGAAGCTTTCTTT
-,TRBJ2-5,TRBV5-5,-,CASSFASRKETQYF,TGTGCCAGCAGCTTCGCTAGCCGGAAAGAGACCCAGTACTTC
-,TRBJ2-2,TRBV7-6,-,CASSLGGARTGELFF,TGTGCCAGCAGCTTAGGCGGGGCGCGGACCGGGGAGCTGTTTTTT
few,TRBJ2-4,TRBV30,TRBD1,CAWGDRGQQYF,TGTGCCTGGGGGGACAGGGGACAGCAGTACTTC
-,TRBJ2-7,TRBV30,-,CAWAPVGRATYEQYF,TGTGCCTGGGCCCCCGTCGGCAGGGCTACCTACGAGCAGTACTTC
-,TRBJ2-5,TRBV19,TRBD1,CASSWDRGDQETQYF,TGTGCCAGTAGCTGGGACAGGGGGGACCAAGAGACCCAGTACTTC
-,TRBJ1-2,TRBV6-5,TRBD1,CASSADRGYGYTF,TGTGCCAGCAGTGCGGACAGGGGCTATGGCTACACCTTC
-,TRBJ1-1,TRBV19,-,CASSTRVDTEAFF,TGTGCCAGTAGTACGAGGGTGGATACTGAAGCTTTCTTT
-,TRBJ2-5,TRBV12-3/TRBV12-4,-,CASSPGQAQYF,TGTGCCAGCAGCCCCGGGCAGGCCCAGTACTTC
few,TRBJ1-2,TRBV6-2/TRBV6-3,TRBD1,CASSLRTGSYGYTF,TGTGCCAGCAGTCTGCGGACAGGGAGCTATGGCTACACCTTC
-,TRBJ2-3,TRBV6-5,TRBD2,CASRPGLAGGDTQYF,TGTGCCAGCAGGCCGGGACTAGCGGGGGGAGATACGCAGTATTTT
few,TRBJ2-6,TRBV15,-,CATSRVSILSSGANVLTF,TGTGCCACCAGCAGAGTGAGCATTTTAAGCTCTGGGGCCAACGTCCTGACTTTC
once,TRBJ2-2,TRBV14,-,CASSQGFGRRNTGELFF,TGTGCCAGCAGCCAGGGCTTCGGGAGACGGAACACCGGGGAGCTGTTTTTT
few,TRBJ2-4,TRBV12-3/TRBV12-4,-,CASSRGRGVYF,TGTGCCAGCAGTCGGGGGCGCGGGGTTTACTTC
-,TRBJ1-1,TRBV19,-,CASSIQGQVRTEAFF,TGTGCCAGTAGTATCCAGGGTCAAGTTCGCACTGAAGCTTTCTTT
-,TRBJ2-6,TRBV6-2/TRBV6-3,TRBD1,CASSSLTGGTHLSGANVLTF,TGTGCCAGCAGTAGTCTGACAGGGGGGACTCACCTCTCTGGGGCCAACGTCCTGACTTTC
-,TRBJ1-2,TRBV7-9,-,CASSLLEQNYGYTF,TGTGCCAGCAGCCTACTAGAACAAAATTATGGCTACACCTTC
-,TRBJ2-3,TRBV6-2/TRBV6-3,-,CASSTWTKTDTQYF,TGTGCCAGCAGTACCTGGACAAAAACAGATACGCAGTATTTT
-,TRBJ2-4,TRBV6-2/TRBV6-3,-,CASRQDHAGGHIQYF,TGTGCCAGCAGGCAGGATCATGCCGGGGGCCACATTCAGTACTTC
few,TRBJ2-3,TRBV19,-,CASSAVTGMDTQYF,TGTGCCAGTAGTGCTGTTACAGGGATGGATACGCAGTATTTT
-,TRBJ2-1,TRBV5-1,-,CASSPQVGYEQFF,TGCGCCAGCAGCCCACAGGTTGGTTATGAGCAGTTCTTC
few,TRBJ1-5,TRBV5-5,TRBD1,CASSPGQRGNQPQHF,TGTGCCAGCAGCCCGGGACAGCGAGGAAATCAGCCCCAGCATTTT
-,TRBJ2-5,TRBV7-2,TRBD2,CASSLGRGGQETQYF,TGTGCCAGCAGCTTGGGGCGGGGGGGCCAAGAGACCCAGTACTTC
few,TRBJ1-6,TRBV6-2/TRBV6-3,TRBD1,CASSQGAFSPLHF,TGTGCCAGCAGTCAGGGGGCTTTTTCACCCCTCCACTTT
-,TRBJ2-3,TRBV6-2/TRBV6-3,TRBD2,CASSYTPGRAADTQYF,TGTGCCAGCAGTTACACCCCAGGGAGGGCGGCAGATACGCAGTATTTT
-,TRBJ1-4,TRBV11-3,-,CASSLGAGSNEKLFF,TGTGCCAGCAGCTTAGGCGCAGGGTCGAATGAAAAACTGTTTTTT
-,TRBJ2-7,TRBV7-2,-,CASSFGPSRNEQYF,TGTGCCAGCAGCTTTGGACCGAGCCGGAACGAGCAGTACTTC
medium-sized,TRBJ2-2,TRBV30,-,CAWSGAKGGGGELFF,TGTGCCTGGAGTGGGGCCAAAGGTGGCGGCGGGGAGCTGTTTTTT